The text below deals with one TCR beta chain. Trimming cost V 4 bases and J 2 bases, with 14 bases left between them. CDR1 and CDR2 from the germline V gene are SGHDN and FVKESK. The CDR3 runs 15 residues. This sample is drawn from a study of blood T cell repertoires in COVID-19. Method: immunoSEQ multiplex PCR; TCRdb's copy keeps in-frame clones and lacks some. The sample includes around 260,000 clones, approximately 87% seen only once; the top ten take about 4.5%. Input material: peripheral blood. The J gene is TRBJ2-5, the V gene TRBV14; TRBD2 might be the D (5 bases). The source is a man aged 60 to 69 who had recovered from COVID-19. The CDR3 DNA follows: TGTGCCAGCAGCCCAGGACTTATTGGTCAAGAGACCCAGTACTTC. Translation gives CASSPGLIGQETQYF.